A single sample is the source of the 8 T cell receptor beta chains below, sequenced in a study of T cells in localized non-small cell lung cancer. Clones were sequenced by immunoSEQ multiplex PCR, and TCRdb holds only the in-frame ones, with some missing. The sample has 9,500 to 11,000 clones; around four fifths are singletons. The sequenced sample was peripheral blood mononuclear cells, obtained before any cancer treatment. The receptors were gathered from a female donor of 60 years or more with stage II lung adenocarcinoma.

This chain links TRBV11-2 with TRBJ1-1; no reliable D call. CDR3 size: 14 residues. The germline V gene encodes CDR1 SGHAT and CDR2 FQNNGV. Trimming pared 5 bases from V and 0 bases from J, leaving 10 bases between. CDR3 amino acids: CASSELQMNTEAFF. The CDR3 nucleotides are TGTGCCAGCAGCGAATTACAGATGAACACTGAAGCTTTCTTT.

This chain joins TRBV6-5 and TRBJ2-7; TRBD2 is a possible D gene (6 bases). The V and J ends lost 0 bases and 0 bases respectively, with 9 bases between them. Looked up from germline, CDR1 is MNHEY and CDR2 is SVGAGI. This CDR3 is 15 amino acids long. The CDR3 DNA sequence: TGTGCCAGCAGTTACTCGGGCGGGACCTCCTACGAGCAGTACTTC. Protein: CASSYSGGTSYEQYF.

The CDR3 is CASSQVRWGQGSPYGPQHF. The CDR3 bases are TGCGCCAGCAGCCAAGTGCGCTGGGGGCAGGGGTCGCCGTACGGGCCCCAGCATTTT. The genes are TRBV4-1 and TRBJ1-5; a weak D match, TRBD1 (6 bases). This CDR3 spans 19 amino acids. CDR1 and CDR2 from the germline V gene are MGHRA and YSYEKL. V was pared by 1 base and J by 9 bases, with 28 bases between.

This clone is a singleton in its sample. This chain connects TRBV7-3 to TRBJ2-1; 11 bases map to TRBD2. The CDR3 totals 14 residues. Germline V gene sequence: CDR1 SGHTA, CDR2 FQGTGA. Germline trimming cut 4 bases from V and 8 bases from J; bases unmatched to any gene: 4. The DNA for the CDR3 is TGTGCCAGCAGCTCGACTAGCGGGGAGGATGAGCAGTTCTTC. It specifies CASSSTSGEDEQFF.

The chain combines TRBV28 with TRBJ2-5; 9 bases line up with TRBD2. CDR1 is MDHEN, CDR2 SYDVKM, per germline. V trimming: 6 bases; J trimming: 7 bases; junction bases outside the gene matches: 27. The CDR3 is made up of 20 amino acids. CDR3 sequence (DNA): TGTGCCAGCAGCGGCCTCGGGAGGACTAGCGTATGGGGGGTCGGCGGGACCCAGTACTTC. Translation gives CASSGLGRTSVWGVGGTQYF.

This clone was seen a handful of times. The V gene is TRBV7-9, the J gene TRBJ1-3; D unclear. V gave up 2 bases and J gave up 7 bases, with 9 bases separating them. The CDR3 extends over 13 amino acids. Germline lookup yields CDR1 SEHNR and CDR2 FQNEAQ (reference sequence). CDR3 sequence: CASSLRSMNTIYF. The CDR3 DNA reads TGTGCCAGCAGCTTAAGGTCGATGAACACCATATATTTT.

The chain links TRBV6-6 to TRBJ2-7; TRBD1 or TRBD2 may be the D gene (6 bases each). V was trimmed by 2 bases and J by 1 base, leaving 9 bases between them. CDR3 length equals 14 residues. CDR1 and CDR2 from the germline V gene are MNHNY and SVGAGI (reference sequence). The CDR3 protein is CASSYGGRSYEQYF. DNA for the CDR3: TGTGCCAGCAGTTACGGGGGGCGGTCCTACGAGCAGTACTTC.

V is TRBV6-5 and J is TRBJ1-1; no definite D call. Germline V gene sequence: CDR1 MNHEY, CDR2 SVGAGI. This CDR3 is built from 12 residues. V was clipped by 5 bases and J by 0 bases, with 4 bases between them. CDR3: CASSRLNTEAFF. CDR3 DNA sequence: TGTGCCAGCAGTCGCCTGAACACTGAAGCTTTCTTT.